One sample yielded the 24 T cell receptor beta chains listed below, sequenced in a study of response to subunit inactivated influenza vaccine. TCRdb processed the RT-PCR reads anew with MiXCR; each CDR3 protein has one entry. Of about 190,000 distinct CDR3 sequences in the sample, 13% to 15% were seen once. The sequencing here drew on CD8+ T cells sorted from PBMCs, taken around 5 days after vaccination. These receptors all come from a man aged 50 to 60 who received an inactivated influenza vaccine.

The rearrangement uses TRBV9 and TRBJ2-1; tentative D call: TRBD2 (6 bases). The CDR3 has 16 residues. Germline values: CDR1 SGDLS, CDR2 YYNGEE. Trimming cost V 0 bases and J 2 bases, with 12 bases left between them. The CDR3 region has the DNA TGTGCCAGCAGCGTAGGACCGGGAGATCCCTACAATGAGCAGTTCTTC. This gives the protein CASSVGPGDPYNEQFF.

The chain's CDR3 is CASSQGSHLSGANVLTF. The CDR3 bases are TGCGCCAGCAGCCAAGGGTCTCATTTGTCTGGGGCCAACGTCCTGACTTTC. This chain uses TRBV4-3 with TRBJ2-6; D gene unclear. Germline loops: CDR1 LGHNA, CDR2 YSLEER. The CDR3 extends over 17 amino acids. Trimming removed 1 base from V and 1 base from J, with 11 bases in between.

This rearrangement joins TRBV6-5 to TRBJ2-2; 8 nucleotides line up with TRBD2. Per the germline V gene, CDR1 is MNHEY and CDR2 is SVGAGI. Trimming took 2 bases from V and 4 from J; bases not matched to a gene: 9. The CDR3 covers 17 residues. CDR3 sequence reads: CASSYRVGSGSTGELFF. The CDR3, as DNA: TGTGCCAGCAGTTACCGGGTGGGAAGCGGGAGCACCGGGGAGCTGTTTTTT.

Only a few counts were recorded for this clonotype. J is TRBJ2-7 and V is TRBV27, with D maybe TRBD1 (6 bases). The CDR3 totals 20 residues. Trimming removed 1 base from V and 6 bases from J, with 31 bases in between. Per germline, CDR1 MNHEY and CDR2 SMNVEV (reference sequence). This CDR3 is CASSLLRSGTQNVQKVEQYF. The CDR3, as DNA: TGTGCCAGCAGTTTATTGCGGTCGGGGACACAGAACGTCCAGAAAGTCGAGCAGTACTTC.

This clonotype was observed a few times. The chain carries TRBV7-9 and TRBJ2-3; D is ambiguous. The germline V gene has CDR1 SEHNR and CDR2 FQNEAQ (reference sequence). The germline V and J ends were trimmed by 6 bases and 6 bases, with 10 bases remaining between them. The CDR3 runs 12 residues. CDR3 bases: TGTGCCAGCAGGAACGTCGATGATACGCAGTATTTT. It encodes CASRNVDDTQYF.

The V and J genes are TRBV28 and TRBJ2-5; tentatively, D is TRBD1 or TRBD2 (5 bases each). This CDR3 has 15 residues. From germline, CDR1 is MDHEN and CDR2 SYDVKM. Trimming removed 2 bases from V and 4 bases from J, with 14 bases in between. For the CDR3, the DNA is TGTGCCAGCAGTTTAGGGGCTAGCTATGGAGAGACCCAGTACTTC. This sequence encodes CASSLGASYGETQYF. The entire variable domain, with the rest obtained from reference TRBV28 and TRBJ2-5, is as follows: DVKVTQSSRYLVKRTGEKVFLECVQDMDHENMFWYRQDPGLGLRLIYFSYDVKMKEKGDIPEGYSVSREKKERFSLILESASTNQTSMYLCASSLGASYGETQYFGPGTRLLVL.

The CDR3 DNA reads as TGTGCCAGCAGTTTTGTTAGCGGCTCCTACAATGAGCAGTTCTTC. Translation gives CASSFVSGSYNEQFF. V gene TRBV28 combines with J gene TRBJ2-1; perhaps TRBD2 as D (6 bases). Germline assignment: CDR1 MDHEN and CDR2 SYDVKM. V dropped 3 bases and J dropped 0 bases, with 9 bases sitting between them. The CDR3 sequence is 15 residues long.

The table lists this clonotype with a few counts. The chain joins TRBV28 to TRBJ2-7, with 8 nucleotides matching TRBD2. This CDR3 contains 15 residues. The germline gives CDR1 MDHEN, CDR2 SYDVKM. With 2 bases clipped from V and 2 bases from J, the junction kept 5 bases outside the gene matches. The CDR3 DNA reads TGTGCCAGCAGTTTAGGGCGGGGGGTTCCCTACGAGCAGTACTTC. Translation gives CASSLGRGVPYEQYF.

This clonotype was counted many times. This chain connects TRBV7-2 to TRBJ1-1; D uncertain. The germline V gene has CDR1 SGHTA and CDR2 FQGNSA. The CDR3 is 15 residues long. Between the trimmed V and J ends, which lost 2 bases and 4 bases, there was a span of 14 bases. The CDR3 reads CASSLSRGGGTEAFF. The CDR3 DNA reads TGTGCCAGCAGCTTAAGTCGGGGTGGAGGCACTGAAGCTTTCTTT.

As regards this clonotype: Being one base from a much bigger clone, this may be a read error. J is TRBJ2-1 and V is TRBV29-1, with 11 bases that match TRBD2. The germline V gene encodes CDR1 SQVTM and CDR2 ANQGSEA. This CDR3 region has 15 residues. CDR3 region: CSVAGTSGEYNGQFF. In DNA form, the CDR3 reads TGCAGCGTTGCTGGGACTAGCGGCGAATACAATGGGCAGTTCTTC.

This clonotype was recorded a few times. The chain carries TRBV12-3 or TRBV12-4 and TRBJ2-1, with 7 bases identical to TRBD2. The ends lost 5 bases at V and 8 bases at J; junction bases unmatched: 15. The CDR3 spans 16 residues. As DNA, the CDR3 is TGTGCCAGCAGTCCCGGACTCGAGCGGGGATGGGATGAGCAGTTCTTC. Encoded protein: CASSPGLERGWDEQFF.

The chain employs TRBV14 and TRBJ2-1; 7 bases match TRBD2. Germline V gives CDR1 SGHDN, CDR2 FVKESK. This CDR3 is built from 16 residues. Trimming removed 0 bases from V and 2 bases from J; junction bases left unmatched: 4. This CDR3 reads CASSQDYGRPYNEQFF. DNA for the CDR3: TGTGCCAGCAGCCAAGATTACGGGAGGCCCTACAATGAGCAGTTCTTC.

The chain uses TRBV4-3 and TRBJ2-7; D is possibly TRBD2 (5 bases). The CDR3 is 15 residues long. Trimming took off 0 bases at V and 4 bases at J, with 13 bases between the two ends. Germline loops: CDR1 LGHNA, CDR2 YSLEER. In nucleotides, the CDR3 is TGCGCCAGCAGCCAAGATTTAATGAGGGTTTACGAGCAGTACTTC. Residues: CASSQDLMRVYEQYF.

This rearrangement joins TRBV28 to TRBJ1-2; D gene ambiguous. CDR1 and CDR2 (germline): MDHEN, SYDVKM. V dropped 2 bases and J dropped 3 bases, with 10 bases sitting between them. This CDR3 comprises 14 residues. CDR3 region: CASSLRSTDYGYTF. CDR3 nucleotide sequence: TGTGCCAGCAGTTTAAGATCTACTGACTATGGCTACACCTTC.

The chain employs TRBV11-2 and TRBJ1-1; no reliable D call. V gave up 5 bases and J gave up 8 bases, with 12 bases separating them. There are 12 residues in the CDR3. Germline loops: CDR1 SGHAT, CDR2 FQNNGV. The CDR3 reads CASSPTFEEAFF. The CDR3 DNA reads as TGTGCCAGCAGCCCCACCTTCGAAGAAGCTTTCTTT. The full variable domain, completed using reference TRBV11-2 and TRBJ1-1, is EAGVAQSPRYKIIEKRQSVAFWCNPISGHATLYWYQQILGQGPKLLIQFQNNGVVDDSQLPKDRFSAERLKGVDSTLKIQPAKLEDSAVYLCASSPTFEEAFFGQGTRLTVV.

The rearrangement links TRBV28 to TRBJ2-5, with 8 bases fitting TRBD1. CDR1 and CDR2 (germline): MDHEN, SYDVKM. This CDR3 has 15 residues. With 5 bases clipped from V and 4 bases from J, the junction kept 9 bases outside the gene matches. This chain's CDR3 is CASSRGQGMGETQYF. The CDR3 region has the DNA TGTGCCAGCAGTCGAGGACAGGGAATGGGAGAGACCCAGTACTTC.

The table lists this clonotype with a few counts. V and J are TRBV6-2 or TRBV6-3 and TRBJ1-1; D unresolved. Trimming took 0 bases from V and 3 from J, leaving 20 bases between them. CDR1 and CDR2 (germline): MNHEY, SVGEGT. The CDR3 is 18 amino acids. CDR3 residues: CASSYSWLAPQLDTEAFF. The CDR3 DNA reads as TGTGCCAGCAGTTACTCATGGCTGGCACCCCAATTGGACACTGAAGCTTTCTTT.

Here the CDR3 reads CASSESSDYNEQFF. The CDR3 DNA reads TGTGCCAGCAGCGAGTCTAGCGACTACAATGAGCAGTTCTTC. The genes are TRBV11-2 and TRBJ2-1; the D gene is possibly TRBD2 (6 bases). Germline V gene data show CDR1 as SGHAT and CDR2 as FQNNGV. Trimming took 5 bases from V and 3 from J, leaving 11 bases between them. This CDR3 is built from 14 residues.

This clonotype was counted ten times or more. The chain links TRBV12-3 or TRBV12-4 to TRBJ2-1; 10 bases agree with TRBD2. V lost 5 bases to trimming and J lost 1 base; unmatched junction nucleotides: 2. This CDR3 is built from 15 residues. CDR3 protein: CASSPLAGSYNEQFF. The DNA for the CDR3 is TGTGCCAGCAGTCCACTAGCGGGATCCTACAATGAGCAGTTCTTC.

This clonotype occurred a few times. The gene calls are TRBV7-9 and TRBJ2-2, with TRBD1 as a possible D gene (6 bases). The CDR3 is made up of 16 amino acids. Germline assignment: CDR1 SEHNR and CDR2 FQNEAQ (reference sequence). The V end lost 5 bases, the J end lost 2 bases, and 15 bases lay between the germline ends. CDR3 region: CASSPQGTGNTGELFF. The CDR3 DNA reads as TGTGCCAGCAGCCCACAGGGAACAGGCAACACCGGGGAGCTGTTTTTT.

This clonotype was observed many times. This chain uses TRBV29-1 with TRBJ2-2; 10 positions match TRBD1. V trimming: 6 bases; J trimming: 6 bases; junction bases outside the gene matches: 7. The CDR3 consists of 14 residues. Germline V lookup: CDR1 SQVTM, CDR2 ANQGSEA. CDR3 nucleotide sequence: TGCAGCGTAGCCGGGACAGGGGTAGCCGGGGAGCTGTTTTTT. It encodes CSVAGTGVAGELFF.

This chain joins TRBV6-2 or TRBV6-3 and TRBJ1-1; D is uncertain. Trimming pared 7 bases from V and 2 bases from J, leaving 14 bases between. CDR3 length: 14 residues. Germline loops: CDR1 MNHEY, CDR2 SVGEGT. The CDR3 loop reads CASTWTYSNTEAFF. Here the CDR3 DNA reads TGTGCCAGCACCTGGACCTATTCAAACACTGAAGCTTTCTTT.

This chain uses TRBV28 with TRBJ2-1; TRBD2 matches 9 bases. Germline loops: CDR1 MDHEN, CDR2 SYDVKM. The CDR3 spans 18 residues. With V trimmed by 2 bases and J by 3 bases, 11 bases remained unmatched. CDR3 protein: CASSLIHPAGGNYNEQFF. The CDR3 bases are TGTGCCAGCAGTTTAATTCATCCGGCGGGAGGGAACTACAATGAGCAGTTCTTC.

This clonotype occurred a few times. The chain couples TRBV29-1 to TRBJ2-1, with D possibly TRBD2 on 6 matching bases. Germline CDR1 SQVTM, CDR2 ANQGSEA. This CDR3 has 12 residues. Trimming removed 3 bases from V and 9 bases from J, with 12 bases in between. This CDR3 is CSVEFWGGEQFF. In DNA form, the CDR3 reads TGCAGCGTTGAGTTTTGGGGAGGTGAGCAGTTCTTC.